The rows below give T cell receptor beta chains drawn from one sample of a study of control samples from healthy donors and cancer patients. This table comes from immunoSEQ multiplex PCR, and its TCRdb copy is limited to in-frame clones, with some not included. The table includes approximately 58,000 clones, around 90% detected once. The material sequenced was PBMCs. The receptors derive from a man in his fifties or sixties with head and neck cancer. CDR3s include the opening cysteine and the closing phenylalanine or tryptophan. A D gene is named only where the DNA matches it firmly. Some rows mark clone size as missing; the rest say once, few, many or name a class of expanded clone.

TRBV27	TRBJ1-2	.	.	TGTGCCAGCAGTTTATTCCCATCAGCTAACTATGGCTACACCTTC	CASSLFPSANYGYTF
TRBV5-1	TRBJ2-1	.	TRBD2	TGCGCCAGCAGCTCGTACCTGCCGGGACTAGCGAAAGAGAACAATGAGCAGTTCTTC	CASSSYLPGLAKENNEQFF
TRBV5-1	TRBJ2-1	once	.	TGCGCCAGCAGCTTGGGGATGGATATCTACAATGAGCAGTTCTTC	CASSLGMDIYNEQFF
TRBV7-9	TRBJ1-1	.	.	TGTGCCAGCACCTTTGACACTGAAGCTTTCTTT	CASTFDTEAFF
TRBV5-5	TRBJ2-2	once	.	TGTGCCAGCAGCTTCTCGACAGGGACTAACACCGGGGAGCTGTTTTTT	CASSFSTGTNTGELFF
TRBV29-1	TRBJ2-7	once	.	TGCAGCGTGGCTCCGGGGTCCTACGAGCAGTACTTC	CSVAPGSYEQYF
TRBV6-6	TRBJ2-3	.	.	TGTGCCAGCAGTTCCAGATTCCCAGATACGCAGTATTTT	CASSSRFPDTQYF
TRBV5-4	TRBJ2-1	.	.	TGTGCCAGCAGCTTGGGTTCGGGCACCTACAATGAGCAGTTCTTC	CASSLGSGTYNEQFF
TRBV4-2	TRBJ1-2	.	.	TGTGCCAGCAGCCCTCCCGACTATGGCTACACCTTC	CASSPPDYGYTF
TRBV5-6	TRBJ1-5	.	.	TGTGCCAGCAGCTTCGGGAGCAATCAGCCCCAGCATTTT	CASSFGSNQPQHF
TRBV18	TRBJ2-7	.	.	TGTGCCAGCTCACCTATTTCTTCCGCAGCCGGCGAGCAGTACTTC	CASSPISSAAGEQYF
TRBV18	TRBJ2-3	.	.	TGTGCCAGCTCATCCTCTAGGGTTACTAGCACAGATACGCAGTATTTT	CASSSSRVTSTDTQYF
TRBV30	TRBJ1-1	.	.	TGTGCCTGGAGCGGGGGGAGCACTGAAGCTTTCTTT	CAWSGGSTEAFF
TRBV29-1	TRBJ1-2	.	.	TGCAGCGTTAGAGACAGTACGAGCTATGGCTACACCTTC	CSVRDSTSYGYTF
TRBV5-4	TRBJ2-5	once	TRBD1	TGTGCCAGCAGCTCCCCCCGGACAGGGGGTCAAGAGACCCAGTACTTC	CASSSPRTGGQETQYF
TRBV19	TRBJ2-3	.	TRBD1	TGTGCCAGTAATAATTACAGGGGGGCAGATACGCAGTATTTT	CASNNYRGADTQYF
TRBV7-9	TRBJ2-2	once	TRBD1	TGTGCCAGCAGCTCAATGACAGGGGAGAAGACCGGGGAGCTGTTTTTT	CASSSMTGEKTGELFF
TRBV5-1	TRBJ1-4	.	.	TGCGCCAGCAGCCCCCTACCGGGTACTAATGAAAAACTGTTTTTT	CASSPLPGTNEKLFF
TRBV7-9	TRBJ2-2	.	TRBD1	TGTGCCAGCAGGCCCGGGACAGGGGATTCCGGGGAGCTGTTTTTT	CASRPGTGDSGELFF
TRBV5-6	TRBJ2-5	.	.	TGTGCCAGCAGCTTGGGCCCCTGGGGAGAGGAGTGGGAGACCCAGTACTTC	CASSLGPWGEEWETQYF
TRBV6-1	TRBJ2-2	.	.	TGTGCCAGCAGTGAGGGGACATGGGGGACCGGGGAGCTGTTTTTT	CASSEGTWGTGELFF
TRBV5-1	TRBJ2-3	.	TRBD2	TGCGCCAGCAGCAAGGCTAGCGGGAGAGTAACAGATACGCAGTATTTT	CASSKASGRVTDTQYF
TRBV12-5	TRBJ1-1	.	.	TGTGCTAGTGGCAAAGAGCGTGGGGAAGCTTTCTTT	CASGKERGEAFF
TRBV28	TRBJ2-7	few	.	TGTGCCAGCAGTTTCCTCTCTACATACGAGCAGTACTTC	CASSFLSTYEQYF
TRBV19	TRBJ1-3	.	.	TGTGCCAGTACCCTAGACAGCTCTGGAAACACCATATATTTT	CASTLDSSGNTIYF
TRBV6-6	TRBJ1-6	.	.	TGTGCCAGCAGTTCAGGGGCGTCGAATTCACCCCTCCACTTT	CASSSGASNSPLHF
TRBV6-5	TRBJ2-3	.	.	TGTGCCAGCAGTTACGCGGACTCCCGGGGAGATACGCAGTATTTT	CASSYADSRGDTQYF
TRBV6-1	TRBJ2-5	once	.	TGTGCCAGCAGTGAAGCTGGGGGACGGAACCAAGAGACCCAGTACTTC	CASSEAGGRNQETQYF
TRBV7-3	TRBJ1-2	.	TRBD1	TGTGCCAGCAGCTTAATGGCGCAGGGGGCAGGATATGGCTACACCTTC	CASSLMAQGAGYGYTF
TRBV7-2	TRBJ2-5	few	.	TGTGCCAGCAGCTTGATAGAGGGGCGGGAGACCCAGTACTTC	CASSLIEGRETQYF
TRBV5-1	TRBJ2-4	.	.	TGCGCCAGCAGCTTGTATCGTTTGGGGAGTGAGCTAGCCAAAAACATTCAGTACTTC	CASSLYRLGSELAKNIQYF
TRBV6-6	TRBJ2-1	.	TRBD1	TGTGCCAGCAGCAACAACAGGGGTGATGAGCAGTTCTTC	CASSNNRGDEQFF